This T cell receptor (beta chain) was sequenced during a study of T cell responses to AZD1222 COVID-19 vaccine. Background on the study: Pooling was applied to second doses at about 4 or about 12 weeks. Regarding the study as a whole: Vaccine-associated CD4 TCRs spanned spike, dominant at 160-218 and 743-854.

TCRdb's copy holds only in-frame clones and misses some; the assay was immunoSEQ multiplex PCR. The data show 150,000 to 200,000 clones, 90% to 95% seen once. As for this clone: Its antigen remains unidentified.

The starting material was peripheral blood, obtained on day 0 of AZD1222 vaccination. The origin of this receptor is an adult in good health.

In nucleotides, the CDR3 is TGTGCCAGCAGCCGGACAGGGTTAGTTGAAGCTTTCTTT. As protein: CASSRTGLVEAFF. This rearrangement joins TRBV21-1 to TRBJ1-1; the table's D call, TRBD1, was not checked against the DNA. TRBV21-1 is annotated as a pseudogene. This CDR3 region has 13 residues.